Listed here are 20 T cell receptor beta chains from one sample, sequenced in a study of cytomegalovirus exposure and HLA in healthy donors. Sequenced by immunoSEQ multiplex PCR; TCRdb stores in-frame clones only, minus some. Seen here are some 170,000 clones, about 90% observed once, and the top ten hold approximately 10%. The sequenced sample consisted of PBMCs. The source is a woman aged 18-35 years in good health and CMV-seropositive.

The chain combines TRBV6-6 with TRBJ1-1; D remains unclear. V was shortened by 5 bases and J by 3 bases, with 13 bases between the two germline ends. This CDR3 region has 14 residues. Germline-derived CDR1 and CDR2 are MNHNY and SVGAGI (reference sequence). In DNA, the CDR3 is TGTGCCAGCAGTCGACCGATCCGGGACACTGAAGCTTTCTTT. Amino acid sequence: CASSRPIRDTEAFF.

This chain joins TRBV30 and TRBJ2-1; D uncertain. Trimming took off 5 bases at V and 4 bases at J, with 6 bases between the two ends. Germline assignment: CDR1 GTSNPN and CDR2 SVGIG (reference sequence). This CDR3 spans 11 amino acids. The CDR3 bases are TGTGCCTGGTCCTTGTACAATGAGCAGTTCTTC. As protein: CAWSLYNEQFF. Full variable domain (remainder filled in from reference TRBV30 and TRBJ2-1): SQTIHQWPATLVQPVGSPLSLECTVEGTSNPNLYWYRQAAGRGLQLLFYSVGIGQISSEVPQNLSASRPQDRQFILSSKKLLLSDSGFYLCAWSLYNEQFFGPGTRLTVL.

V usage is TRBV30 and J usage is TRBJ2-3; D may be TRBD1 (6 bases). The CDR3 has 14 amino acids. V lost 0 bases to trimming and J lost 4 bases, with 11 bases between them. Germline values: CDR1 GTSNPN, CDR2 SVGIG (reference sequence). The CDR3: CAWSVQGGSDTQYF. In nucleotides, the CDR3 is TGTGCCTGGAGTGTACAGGGTGGTTCAGATACGCAGTATTTT.

The CDR3 is CASTPPGGLEMNEKLFF. The CDR3 nucleotides are TGTGCCAGCACCCCCCCCGGGGGTCTTGAGATGAATGAAAAACTGTTTTTT. J is TRBJ1-4 and V is TRBV28, with D perhaps matching TRBD1 (5 bases). The germline V gene has CDR1 MDHEN and CDR2 SYDVKM. The CDR3 is 17 residues long. V lost 7 bases and J 5 bases, leaving 23 bases between the germline ends.

This chain joins TRBV5-1 and TRBJ2-5, with 7 positions matching TRBD2. Germline V gene lookup returns CDR1 SGHRS and CDR2 YFSETQ. CDR3 length: 14 residues. After removal of 2 bases from V and 2 bases from J, the junction contained 3 bases not matched to a gene. The CDR3 is CASSFRAGQETQYF. The CDR3 DNA sequence: TGCGCCAGCAGCTTTCGAGCGGGACAAGAGACCCAGTACTTC. The full variable domain, completed using reference TRBV5-1 and TRBJ2-5, is KAGVTQTPRYLIKTRGQQVTLSCSPISGHRSVSWYQQTPGQGLQFLFEYFSETQRNKGNFPGRFSGRQFSNSRSEMNVSTLELGDSALYLCASSFRAGQETQYFGPGTRLLVL.

This clone was picked up one time. V and J are TRBV28 and TRBJ1-4, with unresolved D. V was shortened by 0 bases and J by 5 bases, with 7 bases between the two germline ends. CDR3 size: 14 residues. Germline loops: CDR1 MDHEN, CDR2 SYDVKM. CDR3 in amino acids: CASSLWSVNEKLFF. As DNA, the CDR3 is TGTGCCAGCAGTTTATGGTCGGTCAATGAAAAACTGTTTTTT.

This chain connects TRBV30 to TRBJ2-5; D remains ambiguous. V dropped 0 bases and J dropped 2 bases, with 7 bases sitting between them. CDR1 is GTSNPN and CDR2 is SVGIG in the germline V gene (reference sequence). CDR3 length equals 13 residues. The CDR3 DNA reads TGTGCCTGGAGTGTAAACACACAAGAGACCCAGTACTTC. Protein sequence: CAWSVNTQETQYF.

J is TRBJ2-7 and V is TRBV5-4, with 9 bases lining up with TRBD1. Trimming at V came to 0 bases and at J to 3 bases, leaving 4 bases not matched to a gene. The CDR3 extends over 15 amino acids. CDR1 is SGHNT, CDR2 YYREEE, per germline (reference sequence). For the CDR3, the DNA is TGTGCCAGCAGCTTGGACGGGACAGGGAACTACGAGCAGTACTTC. Its protein is CASSLDGTGNYEQYF.

This chain links TRBV5-1 with TRBJ2-5, with a possible D match to TRBD1 (6 bases). Looked up from germline, CDR1 is SGHRS and CDR2 is YFSETQ. The CDR3 has 14 residues. Trimming cost V 0 bases and J 5 bases, with 11 bases left between them. CDR3 amino acids: CASSLGTRGETQYF. The CDR3 bases are TGCGCCAGCAGCTTGGGAACAAGGGGGGAGACCCAGTACTTC. Full variable domain (rest looked up from reference TRBV5-1 and TRBJ2-5): KAGVTQTPRYLIKTRGQQVTLSCSPISGHRSVSWYQQTPGQGLQFLFEYFSETQRNKGNFPGRFSGRQFSNSRSEMNVSTLELGDSALYLCASSLGTRGETQYFGPGTRLLVL.

The chain combines TRBV7-9 with TRBJ1-3, with a weak D call TRBD1 (6 bases). V was pared by 3 bases and J by 0 bases, with 9 bases between. CDR1 is SEHNR and CDR2 is FQNEAQ in the germline V gene (reference sequence). The CDR3 is 15 amino acids. This chain's CDR3 is CASSFGQSSGNTIYF. As DNA, the CDR3 is TGTGCCAGCAGCTTCGGACAGAGCTCTGGAAACACCATATATTTT.

The V gene is TRBV30, the J gene TRBJ2-4; TRBD2 might be the D (5 bases). This CDR3 comprises 15 residues. V was trimmed by 0 bases and J by 5 bases, leaving 14 bases between them. Germline V gene lookup returns CDR1 GTSNPN and CDR2 SVGIG (reference sequence). For the CDR3, the DNA is TGTGCCTGGAGTGTCCTTGGGAGAGCGCAAAACATTCAGTACTTC. It codes for CAWSVLGRAQNIQYF. The full variable domain, rest sourced from reference TRBV30 and TRBJ2-4, is SQTIHQWPATLVQPVGSPLSLECTVEGTSNPNLYWYRQAAGRGLQLLFYSVGIGQISSEVPQNLSASRPQDRQFILSSKKLLLSDSGFYLCAWSVLGRAQNIQYFGAGTRLSVL.

The chain couples TRBV9 to TRBJ2-3; 7 bases line up with TRBD2. The CDR3 runs to 15 residues. CDR1 is SGDLS and CDR2 is YYNGEE in the germline V gene. Germline trimming cut 1 base from V and 2 bases from J; bases unmatched to any gene: 4. The CDR3: CASSVMGTTTDTQYF. CDR3 nucleotide sequence: TGTGCCAGCAGCGTAATGGGGACTACCACAGATACGCAGTATTTT.

This chain joins TRBV6-4 and TRBJ2-7; possibly TRBD2 for D (6 bases). The CDR3 loop spans 16 amino acids. V gave up 0 bases and J gave up 2 bases, with 14 bases separating them. Per the germline V gene, CDR1 is MRHNA and CDR2 is SNTAGT. The CDR3 coding sequence is TGTGCCAGCAGTGACTCGGTTGGCGGGGCCACCTACGAGCAGTACTTC. Translated: CASSDSVGGATYEQYF.

The V and J genes are TRBV9 and TRBJ2-1; 8 bases are shared with TRBD2. CDR1 and CDR2 (germline): SGDLS, YYNGEE. The junction had 3 bases not matched to a gene; V was cut back by 3 bases and J by 4 bases. This CDR3 spans 14 amino acids. In DNA, the CDR3 is TGTGCCAGCAGCGCCAGACTAGCGTACAATGAGCAGTTCTTC. This sequence encodes CASSARLAYNEQFF.

V usage is TRBV5-1 and J usage is TRBJ2-3, with a weak D call TRBD1 (5 bases). This CDR3 has 16 residues. Germline loops: CDR1 SGHRS, CDR2 YFSETQ. Trimming took off 4 bases at V and 2 bases at J, with 17 bases between the two ends. CDR3 amino acids: CASSPFTTVPTDTQYF. CDR3 in DNA: TGCGCCAGCAGCCCCTTCACGACAGTTCCCACAGATACGCAGTATTTT. The whole variable domain, filled in from reference TRBV5-1 and TRBJ2-3, reads KAGVTQTPRYLIKTRGQQVTLSCSPISGHRSVSWYQQTPGQGLQFLFEYFSETQRNKGNFPGRFSGRQFSNSRSEMNVSTLELGDSALYLCASSPFTTVPTDTQYFGPGTRLTVL.

The rearrangement links TRBV21-1 to TRBJ2-7; TRBD2, the table's D call, was not compared with the DNA. TRBV21-1 is assigned pseudogene status. The CDR3 totals 18 residues. The CDR3 spells CASSNLIGAIGRSYEQYF. The CDR3 DNA follows: TGTGCCAGCAGCAATTTAATAGGGGCTATCGGGAGATCCTACGAGCAGTACTTC.

This rearrangement joins TRBV2 to TRBJ1-1, with 9 bases that match TRBD1. Per the germline V gene, CDR1 is SNHLY and CDR2 is FYNNEI. V shed 6 bases, J shed 5 bases, and the junction held 4 bases outside the gene matches. This CDR3 is built from 13 residues. The CDR3, as DNA: TGTGCCAGCAGGCGGGACAGGGATACTGAAGCTTTCTTT. As protein: CASRRDRDTEAFF.

This clone was observed once. The gene calls are TRBV28 and TRBJ1-4; TRBD1 matches at 8 bases. This CDR3 comprises 16 residues. V was pared by 6 bases and J by 6 bases, with 12 bases of the junction left unmatched. The germline gives CDR1 MDHEN, CDR2 SYDVKM. CDR3 residues: CASRQRQGIRHEKLFF. DNA of the CDR3: TGTGCCAGCAGACAACGACAGGGGATTCGTCATGAAAAACTGTTTTTT. Filled out from reference TRBV28 and TRBJ1-4, the complete variable domain reads DVKVTQSSRYLVKRTGEKVFLECVQDMDHENMFWYRQDPGLGLRLIYFSYDVKMKEKGDIPEGYSVSREKKERFSLILESASTNQTSMYLCASRQRQGIRHEKLFFGSGTQLSVL.

The rearrangement uses TRBV7-2 and TRBJ2-5; 13 positions agree with TRBD2. The germline V gene has CDR1 SGHTA and CDR2 FQGNSA. This CDR3 has 15 amino acids. The junction had 6 bases not matched to a gene; V was cut back by 6 bases and J by 5 bases. The CDR3 spells CASRGLAGYGETQYF. CDR3 DNA sequence: TGTGCCAGCAGGGGACTAGCGGGATATGGGGAGACCCAGTACTTC.

This clone has only one observation. The chain has TRBV7-9 and TRBJ1-5, with a possible D match to TRBD1 (6 bases). V was trimmed by 4 bases and J by 6 bases, leaving 16 bases between them. Per germline, CDR1 SEHNR and CDR2 FQNEAQ (reference sequence). The CDR3 runs 15 residues. This CDR3 reads CASSSKQGIGQPQHF. The CDR3 nucleotides read TGTGCCAGCAGCTCCAAACAGGGAATCGGTCAGCCCCAGCATTTT.